Sequencing of this T cell receptor beta chain was carried out in a study of T cell changes during pregnancy in multiple sclerosis. The V gene lost 4 bases and the J gene lost 4 bases, with 9 bases spanning the gap. This CDR3 contains 13 residues. Germline CDR1 and CDR2: SGHDT and YYEEEE. Sequenced by immunoSEQ multiplex PCR; TCRdb stores in-frame clones only, minus some. The sample consists of tens of thousands of clones, roughly 94% of them appearing once. The source of this sequence is a female donor in good health, enrolled as a control in a pregnancy study. The rearrangement joins TRBV5-6 to TRBJ1-5; no firm D call. Material: peripheral blood, obtained in the first trimester of pregnancy. The CDR3 DNA reads as TGTGCCAGCAGCACCGGGTTGAATCAGCCCCAGCATTTT. This codes for CASSTGLNQPQHF.